The sequence of this T cell receptor beta chain was determined in a study of cytomegalovirus exposure and HLA in healthy donors. CDR1 is SGHVS and CDR2 is FNYEAQ in the germline V gene. Trimming at V came to 5 bases and at J to 4 bases, leaving 6 bases not matched to a gene. There are 14 residues in the CDR3. PCR primers comprised 60 Vbeta and 13 Jbeta primers. Repertoires were generated with immunoSEQ multiplex PCR, while TCRdb's copy carries only in-frame clones and drops some. The listing contains roughly 79,000 clones. Study results and caveats: TCR beta sequences reportedly predicted most subjects' HLA-A and HLA-B alleles accurately.

On this clone: Its specificity is unknown.

V gene TRBV7-6 combines with J gene TRBJ2-3, with 7 bases lining up with TRBD1. Sequencing was carried out using PBMCs. The clonotype originates from a man aged 25-40 years in good health and CMV-seronegative. Written as DNA, the CDR3 is TGTGCCAGCAGCGGCTACAGGGGCCCAGATACGCAGTATTTT. Amino acid sequence: CASSGYRGPDTQYF.